The clone carrying this T cell receptor (beta chain) came up a few times. Its antigen is not known. These data belong to a study of response to subunit inactivated influenza vaccine. Using its own MiXCR run on the RT-PCR reads, TCRdb lists one record per CDR3 protein. The sample consists of 280,000 or so distinct CDR3 sequences, 21% of them appearing once. CDR3 length: 15 residues. From germline, CDR1 is SGHVS and CDR2 FNYEAQ. V gave up 5 bases and J gave up 7 bases; unmatched junction bases: 9. Study-level findings and limits: Researchers suggested that each seasonal influenza vaccination recruits few new T cells.

The TCR comes from a man aged 50-75 years who received an inactivated influenza vaccine. The chain joins TRBV7-6 to TRBJ1-4; 8 bases align to TRBD1. This specimen was PBMCs from blood, taken 21 months after vaccination. This chain's CDR3 is CASSQGAGRSEKLFF. DNA for the CDR3: TGTGCCAGCAGCCAGGGGGCAGGGCGGAGTGAAAAACTGTTTTTT.